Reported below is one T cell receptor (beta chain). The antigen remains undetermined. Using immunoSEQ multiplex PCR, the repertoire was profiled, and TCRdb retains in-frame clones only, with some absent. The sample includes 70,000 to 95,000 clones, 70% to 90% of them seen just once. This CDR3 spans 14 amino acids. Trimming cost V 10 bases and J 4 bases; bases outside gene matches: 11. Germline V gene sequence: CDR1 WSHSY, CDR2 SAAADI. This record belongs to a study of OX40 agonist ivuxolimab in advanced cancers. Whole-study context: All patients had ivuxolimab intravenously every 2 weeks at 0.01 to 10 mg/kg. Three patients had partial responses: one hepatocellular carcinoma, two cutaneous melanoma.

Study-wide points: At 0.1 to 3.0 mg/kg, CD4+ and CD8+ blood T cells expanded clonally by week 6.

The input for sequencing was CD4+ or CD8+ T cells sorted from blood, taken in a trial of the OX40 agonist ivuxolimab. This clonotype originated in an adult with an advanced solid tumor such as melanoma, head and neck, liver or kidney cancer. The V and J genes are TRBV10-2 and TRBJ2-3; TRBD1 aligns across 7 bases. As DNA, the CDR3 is TGCGCCATCTCCTACAGGGGATCGGCAGATACGCAGTATTTT. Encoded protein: CAISYRGSADTQYF.